This T cell receptor beta chain emerged from a study of blood T cells in healthy people across ages. Study-wide results and limits: Shifts in expanded clonotypes may have been confounded by donor CMV status, which was unknown.

Sample-barcoded 5' priming and a J-beta primer mix drove a second PCR of roughly 6 to 12 cycles. A template-switch adaptor with 12 random nucleotides tagged each cDNA molecule. TCRdb reprocessed the 5' RACE reads with MiXCR, giving one entry per CDR3 protein. The table lists about 1.4 million distinct CDR3 sequences, approximately 63% of them singletons. This clonotype appeared many times. Antigen unknown. The CDR3 contains 13 residues. The V and J ends lost 7 bases and 4 bases respectively, with 13 bases between them. CDR1 and CDR2 from the germline V gene are SQVTM and ANQGSEA. Each sample yielded at least 7 million isolated PBMCs.

This TCR derives from a man younger than 30 in good health. Sample: blood. This chain links TRBV29-1 with TRBJ2-2, with D maybe TRBD1 (7 bases). The CDR3 coding sequence is TGCAGCGGCAATCAGGGGGGCACCGGGGAGCTGTTTTTT. As protein: CSGNQGGTGELFF.